This T cell receptor beta chain was recorded in a study of post-analysis software for immune sequencing data. The CDR3 has 13 amino acids. Looked up from germline, CDR1 is DFQATT and CDR2 is SNEGSKA (reference sequence). V lost 6 bases and J 2 bases, leaving 11 bases between the germline ends. In the case of this clonotype: Its antigen is currently unknown.

Overall study results and limits: The study found significantly lower normalized Chao1 diversity in multiple sclerosis patients than in controls. Under F measure analysis, samples from one preparation batch co-clustered strongly. A handful of TRBV segments, including TRBV5-6, TRBV5-1 and TRBV20-1, were more frequent in patients than controls.

TCR beta cDNA libraries included unique molecular identifiers. Some 500,000 cDNA molecules were obtained per 1 to 10 million input T cells. Via MiXCR, TCRdb re-called the PCR reads, giving one row per CDR3 protein. Here the sample spans roughly 600,000 distinct CDR3 sequences, roughly two fifths being singletons. The specimen sequenced was blood. The receptor was isolated from a girl aged 10-17 years with multiple sclerosis. This chain connects TRBV20-1 to TRBJ1-5; TRBD1 is a possible D gene (5 bases). CDR3 DNA sequence: TGCAGTGCCAGGGATGAGGGCAATCAGCCCCAGCATTTT. Its protein product is CSARDEGNQPQHF.